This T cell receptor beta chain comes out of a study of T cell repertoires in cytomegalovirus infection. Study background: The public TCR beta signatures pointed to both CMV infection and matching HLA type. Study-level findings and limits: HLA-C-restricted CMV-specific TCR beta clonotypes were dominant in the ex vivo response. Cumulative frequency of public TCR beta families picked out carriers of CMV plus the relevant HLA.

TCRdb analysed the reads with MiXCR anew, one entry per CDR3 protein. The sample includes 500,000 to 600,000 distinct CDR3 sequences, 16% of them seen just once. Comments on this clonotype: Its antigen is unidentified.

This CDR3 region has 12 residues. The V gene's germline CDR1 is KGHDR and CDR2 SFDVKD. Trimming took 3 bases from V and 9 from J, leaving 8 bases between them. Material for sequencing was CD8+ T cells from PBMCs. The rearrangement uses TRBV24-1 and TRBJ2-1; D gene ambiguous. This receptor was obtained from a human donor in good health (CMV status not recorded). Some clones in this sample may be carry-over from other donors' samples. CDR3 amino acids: CATSDEASEQFF. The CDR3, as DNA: TGTGCCACCAGTGATGAGGCTAGTGAGCAGTTCTTC.